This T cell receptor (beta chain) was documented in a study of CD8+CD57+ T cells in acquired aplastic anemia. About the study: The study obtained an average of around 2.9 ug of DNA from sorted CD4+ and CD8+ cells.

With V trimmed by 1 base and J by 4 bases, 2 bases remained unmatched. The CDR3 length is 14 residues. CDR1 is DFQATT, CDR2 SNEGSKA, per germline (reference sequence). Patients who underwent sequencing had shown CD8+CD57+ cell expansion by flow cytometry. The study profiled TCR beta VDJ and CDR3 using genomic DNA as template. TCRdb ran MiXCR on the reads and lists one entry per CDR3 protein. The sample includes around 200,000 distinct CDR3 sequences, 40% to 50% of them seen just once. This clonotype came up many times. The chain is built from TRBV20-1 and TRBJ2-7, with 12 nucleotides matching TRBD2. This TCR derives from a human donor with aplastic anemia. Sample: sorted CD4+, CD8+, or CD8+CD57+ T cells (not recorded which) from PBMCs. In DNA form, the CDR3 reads TGCAGTGCTAGAGGGACTAGCGGGATTTACGAGCAGTACTTC. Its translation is CSARGTSGIYEQYF.